This T cell receptor (beta chain) stems from a study of T cell repertoires in cytomegalovirus infection. This clonotype was seen ten or more times. Its antigen is unidentified. Germline CDR1 reads MNHNS; CDR2 reads SASEGT. This CDR3 contains 16 residues. The ends lost 0 bases at V and 7 bases at J; junction bases unmatched: 7. TCRdb re-analysed the reads in MiXCR, keeping a single row per CDR3 protein. The table records about 280,000 distinct CDR3 sequences, roughly a fifth of them present only once. Sequenced here: cultured PBMCs, sampled from culture after CMV antigen stimulation. This clonotype originated in a human donor in good health (CMV status not recorded). Some clones in this sample may be carry-over from other donors' samples. The chain carries TRBV6-1 and TRBJ2-1; TRBD2 matches at 9 bases. DNA for the CDR3: TGTGCCAGCAGTGAAGCGGATAGCGGGGGAAGAAATGAGCAGTTCTTC. Encoded protein: CASSEADSGGRNEQFF.